The clone carrying this T cell receptor (beta chain) was detected many times. The data belong to a study of T-cell memory formation after mild COVID-19. TCRdb called the 5' RACE reads again in MiXCR, with one record for every CDR3 protein. The repertoire holds tens of thousands of distinct CDR3 sequences, with around 13% as singletons. CDR3 size: 16 residues. CDR1 SGHTA and CDR2 FQGNSA come from the germline V gene. Trimming pared 4 bases from V and 4 bases from J, leaving 20 bases between. The sequence came from an adult woman who had mild COVID-19 (a few samples of this study predate the infection). Cell type and time point are not known. The specimen sequenced was PBMCs or a T cell subset sorted from them (not recorded which). The chain carries TRBV7-2 and TRBJ2-7; weak D call: TRBD2 (6 bases). CDR3 in amino acids: CASSSRGIVTGYEQYF. CDR3 nucleotide sequence: TGTGCCAGCAGCTCACGGGGGATTGTTACCGGGTACGAGCAGTACTTC.